What follows describes a single T cell receptor beta chain. As yet, its antigen is unknown. The data originate from a study of cytomegalovirus exposure and HLA in healthy donors. This CDR3 has 15 amino acids. The ends lost 2 bases at V and 6 bases at J; junction bases unmatched: 5. Germline lookup yields CDR1 MNHNY and CDR2 SVGAGI (reference sequence). Researchers ran the PCR with 60 Vbeta and 13 Jbeta primers. Produced via immunoSEQ multiplex PCR; TCRdb's table is partial and in-frame only. The sample lists 150,000 to 200,000 clones, 68% occurring once. Study-level points and caveats: In an earlier analysis, in some 500 donors, most V segments appeared productive either ~90% or ~30% of the time. Cytomegalovirus status was reportedly diagnosed by the classifier with high specificity and sensitivity.

The V call is TRBV6-6, the J call TRBJ1-5; 9 bases align to TRBD1. This TCR came from a man aged 45-65 years in good health and CMV-seronegative. The sample was PBMCs. The CDR3 DNA is TGTGCCAGCAGTTACGCCGGGACAGGGCTTCAGCCCCAGCATTTT. Translating gives CASSYAGTGLQPQHF.